The rows below give T cell receptor beta chains drawn from one sample of a study of T cells after yellow fever vaccination. TCRdb used MiXCR to reprocess the 5' RACE reads, holding one entry per CDR3 protein. The sample carries approximately 510,000 distinct CDR3 sequences, about a fifth recorded once. Here the sequenced sample was PBMCs, taken approximately 22 days after the first yellow fever vaccination. These receptors were collected from a man in his late teens or twenties who received the YFV17D yellow fever vaccine. Both conserved end residues are part of each CDR3. A D gene is named only where the DNA matches it firmly. Clone sizes are given selectively: once, few, many, or a class where the clone is expanded.

J,size,V,D,CDR3,DNA
TRBJ2-3,-,TRBV9,TRBD2,CASSPDGLEVDTQYF,TGTGCCAGCAGCCCAGATGGACTAGAAGTCGATACGCAGTATTTT
TRBJ1-5,-,TRBV6-5,-,CASSWNGRADQPQHF,TGTGCCAGCAGTTGGAACGGACGAGCAGATCAGCCCCAGCATTTT
TRBJ2-2,-,TRBV7-6,-,CASSGRVGPGELFF,TGTGCCAGCAGTGGTCGTGTGGGACCCGGGGAGCTGTTTTTT
TRBJ1-5,few,TRBV7-2,-,CASRPGGLHQPQHF,TGTGCCAGCAGACCCGGGGGGTTACATCAGCCCCAGCATTTT
TRBJ2-7,few,TRBV12-3/TRBV12-4,TRBD1,CASRVDRGPYEQYF,TGTGCCAGCAGGGTGGACAGGGGGCCCTACGAGCAGTACTTC
TRBJ1-4,few,TRBV4-2,-,CASSQDAGRPNEKLFF,TGTGCCAGCAGCCAAGACGCAGGGCGGCCTAATGAAAAACTGTTTTTT
TRBJ2-2,many,TRBV7-3,TRBD2,CASSLAGVNTGELFF,TGCGCCAGCAGCTTAGCGGGAGTCAACACCGGGGAGCTGTTTTTT
TRBJ2-5,-,TRBV30,-,CAWSAGPGTQYF,TGTGCCTGGAGTGCCGGGCCCGGGACCCAGTACTTC
TRBJ1-2,few,TRBV6-5,-,CASSSPGVPGYTF,TGTGCCAGCAGTTCCCCAGGGGTTCCTGGCTACACCTTC
TRBJ1-1,few,TRBV3-1,-,CASSQGGKGNTEAFF,TGTGCCAGCAGCCAAGGTGGTAAGGGGAACACTGAAGCTTTCTTT
TRBJ2-5,-,TRBV29-1,TRBD2,CSVEVGRGAQETQYF,TGCAGCGTTGAAGTGGGGCGGGGGGCCCAAGAGACCCAGTACTTC
TRBJ1-1,-,TRBV9,-,CASSVVGAAEAFF,TGTGCCAGCAGCGTAGTCGGGGCGGCTGAAGCTTTCTTT
TRBJ1-1,-,TRBV7-2,-,CASSLEYLGGAEAAFF,TGTGCCAGCAGCTTAGAATATTTGGGAGGGGCGGAAGCTGCTTTCTTT
TRBJ2-2,-,TRBV6-6,TRBD1,CANRDSNTGELFF,TGTGCCAACCGGGACAGTAACACCGGGGAGCTGTTTTTT
TRBJ2-1,few,TRBV20-1,-,CSVQGAPQNEQFF,TGCAGTGTCCAGGGCGCGCCGCAGAATGAGCAGTTCTTC
TRBJ1-6,-,TRBV4-1,TRBD1,CASSQGDSSTLHF,TGCGCCAGCAGCCAGGGGGACAGCTCCACCCTCCACTTT
TRBJ2-3,many,TRBV2,-,CASSEGRGSSTDTQYF,TGTGCCAGCAGTGAAGGACGGGGGTCAAGCACAGATACGCAGTATTTT
TRBJ2-1,few,TRBV19,-,CASTIRPGSYNEQFF,TGTGCCAGTACGATCCGCCCGGGGTCCTACAATGAGCAGTTCTTC
TRBJ2-1,once,TRBV9,-,CASSVGGGGDYNEQFF,TGTGCCAGCAGCGTAGGTGGAGGGGGCGACTACAATGAGCAGTTCTTC
TRBJ1-5,many,TRBV5-1,TRBD1,CASSPGQGNQPQHF,TGTGCCAGCAGCCCGGGACAGGGTAATCAGCCCCAGCATTTT
TRBJ1-1,few,TRBV12-3/TRBV12-4,-,CASSPPAGGGTEAFF,TGTGCCAGCAGTCCCCCAGCGGGAGGTGGGACTGAAGCTTTCTTT
TRBJ1-2,-,TRBV4-1,-,CASSQDDLAAYGYTF,TGCGCCAGCAGCCAAGATGATCTGGCAGCCTATGGCTACACCTTC
TRBJ1-6,few,TRBV20-1,-,CSARRPAGTSYNSPLHF,TGCAGTGCTAGGCGACCCGCTGGAACATCCTATAATTCACCCCTCCACTTT
TRBJ2-1,few,TRBV14,-,CASSRFNEQFF,TGTGCCAGCAGTAGATTTAATGAGCAGTTCTTC
TRBJ2-1,-,TRBV7-6,TRBD2,CASSSPRGGRGLDNEQFF,TGTGCCAGCAGCTCCCCCCGGGGAGGGCGGGGGTTAGACAATGAGCAGTTCTTC
TRBJ2-5,-,TRBV7-2,TRBD2,CASSERLAGGPETQYF,TGTGCCAGCAGCGAACGACTAGCGGGGGGCCCAGAGACCCAGTACTTC
TRBJ2-3,few,TRBV13,-,CASSFSAGDTQYF,TGTGCCAGCAGCTTTTCAGCGGGAGATACGCAGTATTTT
TRBJ2-7,-,TRBV4-3,TRBD1,CASSPSWTGEDEQYF,TGCGCCAGCAGCCCTTCTTGGACAGGGGAAGACGAGCAGTACTTC
TRBJ2-7,-,TRBV5-1,-,CASSLADRPHSYEQYF,TGCGCCAGCAGCTTGGCAGATCGCCCCCACTCCTACGAGCAGTACTTC
TRBJ2-1,-,TRBV5-1,-,CASSPGTDNEQFF,TGCGCCAGCAGCCCCGGGACGGATAATGAGCAGTTCTTC
TRBJ1-2,once,TRBV9,-,CASSRGAQLLYGYTF,TGTGCCAGCAGCAGGGGGGCCCAACTCCTCTATGGCTACACCTTC
TRBJ1-1,few,TRBV11-2,TRBD1,CASSEWTGDTEAFF,TGTGCCAGCAGCGAATGGACAGGGGACACTGAAGCTTTCTTT
TRBJ1-2,-,TRBV7-9,-,CASSRGETAYGYTF,TGTGCCAGCAGCCGAGGCGAGACAGCATATGGCTACACCTTC
TRBJ2-7,-,TRBV4-3,-,CASSQDQHRAYQEQYF,TGCGCCAGCAGCCAAGATCAGCACAGGGCCTATCAGGAGCAGTACTTC
TRBJ2-3,-,TRBV10-3,-,CAISESRGNTQYF,TGTGCCATCAGTGAGTCAAGGGGGAACACGCAGTATTTT
TRBJ2-4,many,TRBV7-2,-,CASAQGGQNIQYF,TGTGCCAGCGCCCAGGGGGGCCAAAACATTCAGTACTTC
TRBJ2-2,-,TRBV7-9,-,CASSSPRGGNTGELFF,TGTGCCAGCAGCTCCCCGAGGGGCGGGAACACCGGGGAGCTGTTTTTT
TRBJ1-1,few,TRBV27,-,CASSSPGGLYTEAFF,TGTGCCAGCAGTTCCCCCGGGGGTTTGTACACTGAAGCTTTCTTT
TRBJ2-1,few,TRBV7-9,-,CASIKQGSSYNEQFF,TGTGCCAGCATCAAGCAGGGGTCCTCCTATAATGAGCAGTTCTTC
TRBJ2-7,few,TRBV13,TRBD2,CASSSGLGYEQYF,TGTGCCAGCAGCTCGGGACTAGGCTACGAGCAGTACTTC